Listed here are 31 T cell receptor beta chains from one sample, sequenced in a study of blood T cell repertoires in COVID-19. The repertoire was sequenced with immunoSEQ multiplex PCR; TCRdb's copy has only in-frame clones and lacks some. The sample consists of 120,000 or so clones, about 85% of them appearing once. The material sequenced was peripheral blood. The source is a man in his sixties with acute or convalescent COVID-19.

This clone occurred once. The chain links TRBV5-4 to TRBJ2-5; 7 bases align to TRBD2. J was trimmed by 4 bases and V by 4 bases; bases with no gene match: 13. CDR3 size: 16 residues. The germline gives CDR1 SGHNT, CDR2 YYREEE (reference sequence). DNA for the CDR3: TGTGCCAGCAGCCAGGTTGTAGGGAGGGCCGCAGAGACCCAGTACTTC. It is translated as CASSQVVGRAAETQYF.

This clone has just a few counts. The rearrangement joins TRBV7-2 to TRBJ1-5, with TRBD1 matching over 10 bases. The V gene's germline CDR1 is SGHTA and CDR2 FQGNSA. Losses at the gene ends were 8 bases for V and 4 bases for J; bases not matched to a gene: 2. The CDR3 contains 13 residues. DNA for the CDR3: TGTGCCAGCGGACAGGGGGGTAATCAGCCCCAGCATTTT. The encoded protein is CASGQGGNQPQHF.

The rearrangement links TRBV6-5 to TRBJ2-2; 13 nucleotides line up with TRBD2. The CDR3 spans 14 residues. Germline CDR1 and CDR2: MNHEY and SVGAGI. With V trimmed by 8 bases and J by 6 bases, 3 bases remained unmatched. The CDR3 nucleotides read TGTGCCAGCGGGACTAGCGGGACTCCCGGGGAGCTGTTTTTT. This encodes CASGTSGTPGELFF.

The J gene is TRBJ1-2, the V gene TRBV29-1; D is perhaps TRBD1 (5 bases). Per germline, CDR1 SQVTM and CDR2 ANQGSEA. Trimming stripped 6 bases from V and 0 bases from J, with 11 bases between. The length of the CDR3 is 13 residues. CDR3 bases: TGCAGCGTGGGGAGGGGTACTAACTATGGCTACACCTTC. Protein: CSVGRGTNYGYTF.

This clone was detected a few times. As DNA, the CDR3 is TGTGCCACCAGCAGAGAAGCGGGAGTCACGGATGAGCAGTTCTTC. Its protein product is CATSREAGVTDEQFF. The genes are TRBV15 and TRBJ2-1, with 8 bases lining up with TRBD2. V was clipped by 0 bases and J by 8 bases; unmatched bases: 6. This CDR3 contains 15 residues. Looked up from germline, CDR1 is LNHNV and CDR2 is YYDKDF (reference sequence). The variable domain in full, completed from reference TRBV15 and TRBJ2-1, reads DAMVIQNPRYQVTQFGKPVTLSCSQTLNHNVMYWYQQKSSQAPKLLFHYYDKDFNNEADTPDNFQSRRPNTSFCFLDIRSPGLGDTAMYLCATSREAGVTDEQFFGPGTRLTVL.

CDR3: CASGSGANVLTF. The CDR3 region has the DNA TGTGCCAGCGGTAGCGGGGCCAACGTCCTGACTTTC. The V call is TRBV6-5, the J call TRBJ2-6; no firm D call. The V end was cut by 8 bases, the J end by 4 bases, with 6 bases between. The CDR3 covers 12 residues. Per the germline V gene, CDR1 is MNHEY and CDR2 is SVGAGI.

V gene TRBV2 combines with J gene TRBJ1-6; unclear D gene. The germline CDR1 and CDR2 sequences are SNHLY and FYNNEI. V gave up 1 base and J gave up 0 bases, with 7 bases separating them. The CDR3 spans 16 residues. This CDR3 reads CASSEDNSSYNSPLHF. CDR3 DNA sequence: TGTGCCAGCAGTGAAGACAACAGCTCCTATAATTCACCCCTCCACTTT.

CDR3: CASSVFSSGIVGEQFF. The CDR3 DNA reads TGTGCCAGCAGCGTATTTAGTAGCGGGATCGTAGGTGAGCAGTTCTTC. The chain uses TRBV9 and TRBJ2-1; TRBD2 matches at 8 bases. Germline V gives CDR1 SGDLS, CDR2 YYNGEE. V lost 1 base, J lost 9 bases, and 12 bases stayed unmatched. This CDR3 contains 16 residues.

The gene calls are TRBV3-1 (or the pseudogene TRBV3-2) and TRBJ2-7, with D perhaps TRBD2 (6 bases). The V end lost 2 bases, the J end lost 4 bases, and 15 bases lay between the germline ends. Per germline, CDR1 LGHDT and CDR2 YNNKEL (reference sequence). The CDR3 is made up of 15 amino acids. In nucleotides, the CDR3 is TGTGCCAGCAGCCAATACCCCGGGACTCAGTACGAGCAGTACTTC. This gives the protein CASSQYPGTQYEQYF.

V usage is TRBV11-2 and J usage is TRBJ2-1; 9 nucleotides align to TRBD2. The trim removed 5 bases at V and 8 bases at J, leaving 7 bases unmatched. Germline CDR1 reads SGHAT; CDR2 reads FQNNGV. The CDR3 spans 14 residues. The CDR3 nucleotides read TGTGCCAGCAGCCCAGGACTAGCGAGCGATGAGCAGTTCTTC. Translated: CASSPGLASDEQFF.

V is TRBV6-5 and J is TRBJ2-2; tentative D call: TRBD1 (6 bases). The germline CDR1 and CDR2 sequences are MNHEY and SVGAGI. The CDR3 contains 13 residues. Trimming left V 6 bases short and J 4 bases short, with 9 bases between. The CDR3 nucleotides are TGTGCCAGCAGGGACAGTTTCACCGGGGAGCTGTTTTTT. Its protein is CASRDSFTGELFF.

The genes are TRBV2 and TRBJ1-1; TRBD1 might be the D (5 bases). This CDR3 contains 12 residues. Germline CDR1 is SNHLY and CDR2 is FYNNEI. V was shortened by 10 bases and J by 7 bases, with 16 bases between the two germline ends. The CDR3 sequence is CATLPGGDEAFF. The CDR3 DNA is TGTGCCACCCTCCCCGGAGGGGATGAAGCTTTCTTT.

The rearrangement uses TRBV10-2 and TRBJ2-3; D perhaps matches TRBD2 (6 bases). The CDR3 covers 13 residues. CDR1 WSHSY and CDR2 SAAADI come from the germline V gene. V was shortened by 1 base and J by 8 bases, with 10 bases between the two germline ends. CDR3 region: CASSEFGSGTQYF. The CDR3 nucleotides read TGCGCCAGCAGTGAGTTTGGTAGCGGTACGCAGTATTTT.

V and J are TRBV6-6 and TRBJ1-2; no definite D call. Germline-derived CDR1 and CDR2 are MNHNY and SVGAGI (reference sequence). The length of the CDR3 is 13 residues. V shed 5 bases and J shed 2 bases, with 9 bases lying between them. CDR3: CASSGAENYGYTF. The CDR3 DNA sequence: TGTGCCAGCAGTGGAGCGGAAAACTATGGCTACACCTTC.

The chain carries TRBV19 and TRBJ1-1, with TRBD1 identical over 8 bases. Germline V gene lookup returns CDR1 LNHDA and CDR2 SQIVND (reference sequence). The CDR3 sequence is 13 residues long. J was trimmed by 3 bases and V by 8 bases; bases with no gene match: 5. The CDR3 nucleotides are TGTGCCAGTGTCCAGACAGGGGACACTGAAGCTTTCTTT. Protein: CASVQTGDTEAFF.

The J gene is TRBJ1-1, the V gene TRBV2, with D possibly matching TRBD1 (5 bases). V was clipped by 4 bases and J by 3 bases, with 9 bases between them. There are 13 residues in the CDR3. Germline CDR1 and CDR2: SNHLY and FYNNEI. CDR3 DNA sequence: TGTGCCAGCAGTGTCCAGGGTTACACTGAAGCTTTCTTT. Amino acid sequence: CASSVQGYTEAFF.

The chain uses TRBV9 and TRBJ1-1, with no clear D. Germline V CDR1 and CDR2: SGDLS, YYNGEE. The CDR3 runs 15 residues. The V and J ends lost 0 bases and 1 base respectively, with 10 bases between them. In nucleotides, the CDR3 is TGTGCCAGCAGCGTAGAGGAGGGTGCGAACACTGAAGCTTTCTTT. Protein product: CASSVEEGANTEAFF.

This clone was seen once. This chain links TRBV30 with TRBJ2-1, with TRBD2 as a possible D gene (5 bases). V was clipped by 5 bases and J by 4 bases, with 21 bases between them. This CDR3 region has 16 residues. Germline values: CDR1 GTSNPN, CDR2 SVGIG (reference sequence). CDR3 nucleotide sequence: TGTGCCTGGCAAGCTTTCTTTAGCGCTACTTACAATGAGCAGTTCTTC. This codes for CAWQAFFSATYNEQFF. Supplemented by reference TRBV30 and TRBJ2-1, the full variable domain reads SQTIHQWPATLVQPVGSPLSLECTVEGTSNPNLYWYRQAAGRGLQLLFYSVGIGQISSEVPQNLSASRPQDRQFILSSKKLLLSDSGFYLCAWQAFFSATYNEQFFGPGTRLTVL.

The chain couples TRBV11-2 to TRBJ2-3, with 10 nucleotides matching TRBD2. CDR1 and CDR2 from the germline V gene are SGHAT and FQNNGV. This CDR3 region has 18 residues. The ends lost 5 bases at V and 5 bases at J; junction bases unmatched: 16. Here the CDR3 reads CASSLRSSGRAKQDTQYF. CDR3 sequence (DNA): TGTGCCAGCAGCCTTAGGTCCAGCGGGAGGGCCAAGCAAGATACGCAGTATTTT.

This rearrangement joins TRBV30 to TRBJ2-3; TRBD2 matches 13 bases. CDR1 GTSNPN and CDR2 SVGIG come from the germline V gene (reference sequence). This CDR3 has 15 amino acids. V was pared by 5 bases and J by 5 bases, with 7 bases of the junction left unmatched. CDR3: CAWGGLAGVIDTQYF. DNA for the CDR3: TGTGCCTGGGGAGGACTAGCGGGAGTAATAGATACGCAGTATTTT.

This chain joins TRBV28 and TRBJ2-7; TRBD1 matches at 9 bases. V dropped 3 bases and J dropped 3; count of bases not matched to a gene: 3. CDR1 MDHEN and CDR2 SYDVKM come from the germline V gene. The CDR3 spans 14 residues. DNA of the CDR3: TGTGCCAGCAGTTTGCGGGACAGGGTCTACGAGCAGTACTTC. Translation gives CASSLRDRVYEQYF.

This clone was counted at least ten times. V gene TRBV5-1 combines with J gene TRBJ2-5, with D possibly matching TRBD1 (7 bases). CDR3 length: 15 residues. Looked up from germline, CDR1 is SGHRS and CDR2 is YFSETQ. Trimming removed 0 bases from V and 9 bases from J, with 18 bases in between. The CDR3 loop reads CASSLVGTAGEAQYF. CDR3 nucleotides: TGCGCCAGCAGCTTGGTTGGGACAGCCGGGGAGGCCCAGTACTTC.

The chain has TRBV7-6 and TRBJ2-7; 7 bases are a match to TRBD1. V gave up 4 bases and J gave up 6 bases; unmatched junction bases: 3. The CDR3 is 12 residues long. Germline values: CDR1 SGHVS, CDR2 FNYEAQ. CDR3 protein: CASSSTGSEQYF. CDR3 in DNA: TGTGCCAGCAGCTCGACAGGGAGCGAGCAGTACTTC.

The chain couples TRBV24-1 to TRBJ2-5; D is unresolved. Trimming removed 3 bases at V and 5 bases at J, with 12 bases between. The CDR3 contains 14 residues. Germline CDR1 reads KGHDR; CDR2 reads SFDVKD. As DNA, the CDR3 is TGTGCCACCAGTGATCAAGGCCCCGGGGAGACCCAGTACTTC. Translating gives CATSDQGPGETQYF.

The chain couples TRBV19 to TRBJ2-3; 11 bases fit TRBD2. V shed 4 bases and J 1 base; nucleotides not matched to a gene: 7. CDR1 and CDR2 from the germline V gene are LNHDA and SQIVND (reference sequence). The CDR3 sequence is 17 residues long. The CDR3 nucleotides read TGTGCCAGTAGTAACGGGACTAGCGGACCTGGCACAGATACGCAGTATTTT. This codes for CASSNGTSGPGTDTQYF.

V usage is TRBV4-1 and J usage is TRBJ2-7, with 7 bases identical to TRBD2. V shed 4 bases, J shed 0 bases, and the junction held 9 bases outside the gene matches. The CDR3 length is 16 residues. CDR1 and CDR2 from the germline V gene are MGHRA and YSYEKL. In DNA form, the CDR3 reads TGCGCCAGCAGCCGAGCGGGACTCCCAGCCTCCTACGAGCAGTACTTC. Its translation is CASSRAGLPASYEQYF.

This chain connects TRBV4-2 to TRBJ2-7; 11 positions agree with TRBD2. The CDR3 is made up of 15 amino acids. V was pared by 4 bases and J by 0 bases, with 2 bases of the junction left unmatched. Germline V lookup: CDR1 LGHNA, CDR2 YNFKEQ. The DNA for the CDR3 is TGTGCCAGCAGCCTCGGACTAGCGGGCTCCTACGAGCAGTACTTC. Translation gives CASSLGLAGSYEQYF.

This chain connects TRBV2 to TRBJ1-4, with 9 bases fitting TRBD1. The V and J ends lost 8 bases and 5 bases, in that order; junction bases with no gene match: 3. This CDR3 is built from 13 residues. Per germline, CDR1 SNHLY and CDR2 FYNNEI. CDR3 in DNA: TGTGCCAGCTCGGGACAGGGAAATGAAAAACTGTTTTTT. This gives the protein CASSGQGNEKLFF.

The rearrangement joins TRBV28 to TRBJ1-5; D perhaps matches TRBD1 (6 bases). V was shortened by 3 bases and J by 5 bases, with 11 bases between the two germline ends. This CDR3 has 14 amino acids. Germline V lookup: CDR1 MDHEN, CDR2 SYDVKM. DNA for the CDR3: TGTGCCAGCAGTTTGCCCGAGGGGGATCAGCCCCAGCATTTT. Its translation is CASSLPEGDQPQHF.

This clone has more than one count but fewer than ten. Other DNA sequences within the sample encode an identical CDR3. The chain combines TRBV6-5 with TRBJ2-2, with 9 bases matching TRBD1. This CDR3 is 15 amino acids long. V dropped 9 bases and J dropped 1; count of bases not matched to a gene: 6. Germline V lookup: CDR1 MNHEY, CDR2 SVGAGI. In DNA, the CDR3 is TGTGCCAGTTCTCGACAGGGGGGGAACACCGGGGAGCTGTTTTTT. As protein: CASSRQGGNTGELFF.

This clone was counted a few times. The CDR3 DNA follows: TGTGCCACCAGTGACGGCAGGGTCGAGGAGCAGTACTTC. Its translation: CATSDGRVEEQYF. The chain links TRBV24-1 to TRBJ2-7; D might be TRBD1 (5 bases). The CDR3 loop spans 13 amino acids. V gave up 4 bases and J gave up 7 bases, with 13 bases separating them. The V gene's germline CDR1 is KGHDR and CDR2 SFDVKD.